The 8 T cell receptor beta chains presented below share a single source sample, sequenced in a study of blood T cell repertoires in COVID-19 (dated by TCRdb to about 2020). The library relied on the immunoSEQ multiplex PCR assay. TCRdb's version of the immuneACCESS table is confined to in-frame rearrangements and falls short of the full clone set. An unresolved V gene accounts for under half of the shortfall where checked; the remainder is of unknown origin. The sample records under 15,000 clones, less than 85% of which are singletons. 21% of the sample goes to the ten largest clones. The sequenced sample was peripheral blood. The receptors come from a human donor in a cohort sampled during active COVID-19.

V usage is TRBV5-1 and J usage is TRBJ1-1, with a tentative D call TRBD1 (5 bases). The CDR3 covers 14 residues. The V and J ends lost 0 bases and 3 bases respectively, with 9 bases between them. Germline-derived CDR1 and CDR2 are SGHRS and YFSETQ. The CDR3 sequence is CASSLVSGDTEAFF. The CDR3 DNA reads as TGCGCCAGCAGCTTGGTCTCGGGGGACACTGAAGCTTTCTTT.

The chain employs TRBV28 and TRBJ1-1; D is unclear. Trimming stripped 3 bases from V and 1 base from J, with 12 bases between. There are 15 residues in the CDR3. Per germline, CDR1 MDHEN and CDR2 SYDVKM. DNA for the CDR3: TGTGCCAGCAGTTTTCTCGGCAGCGAGAACACTGAAGCTTTCTTT. Translated, it gives CASSFLGSENTEAFF.

This rearrangement joins TRBV6-6 to TRBJ2-3; perhaps TRBD1 as D (6 bases). The CDR3 is made up of 13 amino acids. Germline CDR1 is MNHNY and CDR2 is SVGAGI (reference sequence). V was pared by 5 bases and J by 9 bases, with 15 bases between. CDR3 nucleotide sequence: TGTGCCAGCAGTAGGGGCAGGGGAGAAACGCAGTATTTT. This sequence encodes CASSRGRGETQYF.

The genes are TRBV2 and TRBJ1-1; TRBD1 is a possible D gene (5 bases). The CDR3 runs to 14 residues. Trimming removed 7 bases from V and 1 base from J, with 13 bases in between. CDR1 SNHLY and CDR2 FYNNEI come from the germline V gene. The CDR3 region is CASTVDGGNTEAFF. The DNA for the CDR3 is TGTGCCAGCACCGTAGACGGGGGGAACACTGAAGCTTTCTTT.

This sequence joins TRBV12-3 or TRBV12-4 and TRBJ2-7; a possible D gene is TRBD1 (5 bases). The V end was cut by 3 bases, the J end by 0 bases, with 6 bases between. This CDR3 comprises 13 residues. CDR3 in DNA: TGTGCCAGCAGTTTTACAGGCTCCTACGAGCAGTACTTC. Translating gives CASSFTGSYEQYF.

J is TRBJ1-2 and V is TRBV29-1; TRBD1 agrees at 7 bases. This CDR3 is 15 amino acids long. Germline-derived CDR1 and CDR2 are SQVTM and ANQGSEA. J gave up 4 bases and V 7 bases, and 15 bases lay outside the gene matches. CDR3 sequence reads: CSATVGGADPYGYTF. CDR3 in DNA: TGCAGCGCTACCGTAGGGGGCGCGGACCCCTATGGCTACACCTTC.

The genes are TRBV7-6 and TRBJ1-1; D might be TRBD1 (5 bases). The CDR3 extends over 14 amino acids. The germline CDR1 and CDR2 sequences are SGHVS and FNYEAQ. Trimming took off 3 bases at V and 1 base at J, with 9 bases between the two ends. Here the CDR3 reads CASSFMGGNTEAFF. DNA for the CDR3: TGTGCCAGCAGCTTTATGGGGGGGAACACTGAAGCTTTCTTT.

V is TRBV7-2 and J is TRBJ1-3; a possible D gene is TRBD1 (6 bases). Germline V lookup: CDR1 SGHTA, CDR2 FQGNSA. The CDR3 has 14 residues. V was trimmed by 6 bases and J by 3 bases, leaving 12 bases between them. The CDR3 loop reads CASRRGGDGNTIYF. In nucleotides, the CDR3 is TGTGCCAGCAGACGAGGGGGGGATGGAAACACCATATATTTT.